This T cell receptor beta chain was retrieved from a study of blood T cell repertoires in COVID-19. The length of the CDR3 is 13 residues. V was clipped by 7 bases and J by 9 bases; unmatched bases: 9. Germline lookup yields CDR1 MDHEN and CDR2 SYDVKM. Repertoires were generated with immunoSEQ multiplex PCR, while TCRdb's copy carries only in-frame clones and drops some. Of around 260,000 clones listed, 88% are singletons. This rearrangement joins TRBV28 to TRBJ2-1; 7 bases align to TRBD2. This receptor was identified in a woman in her 70s with COVID-19, enrolled during active disease. The sample consisted of peripheral blood. This CDR3 is CASTRGGRGEQFF. The CDR3 region has the DNA TGTGCCAGCACTCGAGGCGGGAGAGGTGAGCAGTTCTTC.